A single sample gave rise to the 15 T cell receptor beta chains below, sequenced in a study of blood T cell repertoires in COVID-19. Sequencing used immunoSEQ multiplex PCR; TCRdb keeps in-frame clones, though not all of them. The sample shows approximately 270,000 clones, approximately 85% of them seen only once. What was sequenced was PBMCs or T cells enriched from blood (not recorded which). These receptors all stem from a woman in her 30s who had recovered from COVID-19.

The rearrangement uses TRBV27 and TRBJ1-4; 8 nucleotides agree with TRBD1. Germline V gives CDR1 MNHEY, CDR2 SMNVEV (reference sequence). The trim removed 7 bases at V and 5 bases at J, leaving 6 bases unmatched. The CDR3 is made up of 14 amino acids. The CDR3 sequence is CASKQGVLNEKLFF. The CDR3 DNA is TGTGCCAGCAAACAGGGGGTACTAAATGAAAAACTGTTTTTT.

The V call is TRBV6-5, the J call TRBJ2-1; no clear D gene. Germline CDR1 reads MNHEY; CDR2 reads SVGAGI. This CDR3 has 11 residues. V gave up 8 bases and J gave up 1 base, with 3 bases separating them. The CDR3 spells CASRSYNEQFF. The CDR3 nucleotides read TGTGCCAGCCGGTCCTACAATGAGCAGTTCTTC.

The chain employs TRBV28 and TRBJ1-1; no reliable D call. Trimming removed 3 bases at V and 1 base at J, with 6 bases between. This CDR3 contains 13 residues. The germline gives CDR1 MDHEN, CDR2 SYDVKM. The CDR3 nucleotides are TGTGCCAGCAGTTTCGGGAAGAACACTGAAGCTTTCTTT. Residues: CASSFGKNTEAFF.

V gene TRBV25-1 combines with J gene TRBJ2-2; possible D gene TRBD1, 5 bases. CDR1 MGHDK and CDR2 SYGVNS come from the germline V gene. CDR3 length: 15 amino acids. V lost 7 bases to trimming and J lost 0 bases, with 12 bases between them. The CDR3 loop is CASISDRTNTGELFF. CDR3 nucleotide sequence: TGTGCCAGCATTTCCGACAGAACGAACACCGGGGAGCTGTTTTTT.

The chain couples TRBV5-1 to TRBJ2-2; TRBD1 aligns across 10 bases. This CDR3 has 14 residues. Germline values: CDR1 SGHRS, CDR2 YFSETQ. The ends lost 6 bases at V and 5 bases at J; junction bases unmatched: 4. This chain's CDR3 is CASKGTGETGELFF. The CDR3, as DNA: TGCGCCAGCAAGGGGACAGGGGAGACCGGGGAGCTGTTTTTT.

V usage is TRBV19 and J usage is TRBJ2-7; 7 bases match TRBD1. Trimming took 6 bases from V and 4 from J; bases not matched to a gene: 9. Looked up from germline, CDR1 is LNHDA and CDR2 is SQIVND (reference sequence). This CDR3 has 14 residues. The CDR3 DNA is TGTGCCAGTAGCCCTGCCCGACAGGGATACGAGCAGTACTTC. Protein: CASSPARQGYEQYF.

This rearrangement joins TRBV19 to TRBJ1-5; tentative D call: TRBD1 (5 bases). The germline CDR1 and CDR2 sequences are LNHDA and SQIVND (reference sequence). This CDR3 is 14 amino acids long. Trimming took off 3 bases at V and 4 bases at J, with 10 bases between the two ends. CDR3 loop: CASSIYRGNQPQHF. CDR3 sequence (DNA): TGTGCCAGTAGTATTTATCGGGGGAATCAGCCCCAGCATTTT.

The V and J genes are TRBV7-3 and TRBJ2-3; 8 bases fit TRBD2. The CDR3 has 15 amino acids. The germline V gene has CDR1 SGHTA and CDR2 FQGTGA. V was pared by 0 bases and J by 6 bases, with 5 bases of the junction left unmatched. The CDR3 spells CASSLTGGDTDTQYF. CDR3 DNA: TGTGCCAGCAGCTTAACCGGGGGGGATACGGATACGCAGTATTTT.

The chain combines TRBV6-1 with TRBJ2-7; tentative D call: TRBD1 (5 bases). The V gene lost 0 bases and the J gene lost 1 base, with 7 bases spanning the gap. Germline V CDR1 and CDR2: MNHNS, SASEGT. The CDR3 is 14 residues long. The CDR3: CASSEAAGSYEQYF. In DNA, the CDR3 is TGTGCCAGCAGTGAAGCCGCAGGGTCCTACGAGCAGTACTTC.

The chain links TRBV3-1 (or the pseudogene TRBV3-2) to TRBJ2-1, with 12 bases identical to TRBD2. Germline V CDR1 and CDR2: LGHDT, YNNKEL (reference sequence). V dropped 0 bases and J dropped 13; count of bases not matched to a gene: 16. CDR3 length: 18 amino acids. In nucleotides, the CDR3 is TGTGCCAGCAGCCAAGAGGCCCCGGGACTAGCGGGCCTGAAGGGACAGTTCTTC. Amino acid sequence: CASSQEAPGLAGLKGQFF.

The chain combines TRBV5-1 with TRBJ2-7, with 12 bases that match TRBD1. Germline V CDR1 and CDR2: SGHRS, YFSETQ. CDR3 length: 15 amino acids. V lost 3 bases to trimming and J lost 7 bases; unmatched junction nucleotides: 8. CDR3 region: CASSSPGQGAREQYF. CDR3 coding DNA: TGCGCCAGCAGCTCGCCGGGACAGGGGGCGAGAGAGCAGTACTTC.

The chain links TRBV6-5 to TRBJ1-2, with D perhaps matching TRBD1 (5 bases). Trimming left V 4 bases short and J 4 bases short, with 19 bases between. The CDR3 is made up of 16 amino acids. Germline V CDR1 and CDR2: MNHEY, SVGAGI. CDR3 loop: CASSLGVRETVYGYTF. The CDR3 region has the DNA TGTGCCAGCAGTTTAGGGGTTAGGGAAACGGTCTATGGCTACACCTTC.

The rearrangement links TRBV27 to TRBJ1-1; D may be TRBD1 (5 bases). V was cut by 5 bases and J by 9 bases, with 16 bases left in between. Germline-derived CDR1 and CDR2 are MNHEY and SMNVEV (reference sequence). The CDR3 runs to 13 residues. As DNA, the CDR3 is TGTGCCAGCAGTCTAGGGCAGGGCCAGCAAGCTTTCTTT. This sequence encodes CASSLGQGQQAFF.

V and J are TRBV14 and TRBJ2-7; no clear D gene. Trimming shortened V by 3 bases and J by 2 bases, and 11 bases separated the two germline ends. The CDR3 covers 14 residues. Per the germline V gene, CDR1 is SGHDN and CDR2 is FVKESK. The CDR3 is CASSQSLAAYEQYF. The DNA of the CDR3 is TGTGCCAGCAGCCAGAGTTTAGCTGCCTACGAGCAGTACTTC.

To note about this clone: The same CDR3 also results from other DNA sequences found in this sample. The V gene is TRBV5-6, the J gene TRBJ1-5; 10 bases agree with TRBD1. The germline CDR1 and CDR2 sequences are SGHDT and YYEEEE. The J segment lost 2 bases and the V segment lost 4 bases, leaving 3 bases of the junction unmatched. The CDR3 is 15 residues long. CDR3 loop: CASSHGTGGNQPQHF. The CDR3 DNA sequence: TGTGCCAGCAGCCATGGGACAGGGGGCAATCAGCCCCAGCATTTT.